Listed below are T cell receptor beta chains from one sample, sequenced in a study of T cell repertoires in ileal Crohn's disease. Here immunoSEQ multiplex PCR was the method, and the copy in TCRdb shows in-frame clones only, minus some. The sample carries around 17,000 clones, about 60% recorded once. Sequences were obtained from ileal tissue. The receptors were sampled from an adult with Crohn's disease. Each CDR3 is given with its conserved first and last residue. A D gene is named only where the DNA matches it firmly. Clone size is stated in some rows and not others, as once, few, many or a class when expanded.

V,J,size,D,DNA,CDR3
TRBV7-2,TRBJ2-3,-,-,TGTGCCAGCAGCTTAGCACAGGGATATGCAGATACGCAGTATTTT,CASSLAQGYADTQYF
TRBV5-1,TRBJ1-2,few,-,TGCGCCAGCAGCTTGGAGCGGTATGGCTACACCTTC,CASSLERYGYTF
TRBV4-1,TRBJ2-1,-,-,TGCGCCAGCAGCCAAGATTTAACAGCTTACAATGAGCAGTTCTTC,CASSQDLTAYNEQFF
TRBV6-5,TRBJ2-3,-,TRBD2,TGTGCCAGCAGTCACGGGGCGGGGGAGTCAGATACGCAGTATTTT,CASSHGAGESDTQYF
TRBV6-6,TRBJ2-7,-,-,TGTGCCTGGTACATCTACGAGCAGTACTTC,CAWYIYEQYF
TRBV6-1,TRBJ2-1,-,-,TGTGCCAGCAGATACGGGGGATTGATCAATGAGCAGTTCTTC,CASRYGGLINEQFF
TRBV4-3,TRBJ2-4,-,TRBD2,TGCGCCAGCAGCCAAGATCAATCGGGGGGAAACATTCAGTACTTC,CASSQDQSGGNIQYF
TRBV5-1,TRBJ1-2,-,TRBD1,TGCGCCAGCAGCCCAGACAGGGGCTATGGCTACACCTTC,CASSPDRGYGYTF
TRBV28,TRBJ1-1,-,-,TGTGCCAGCAGTTTACAGGGGAGGGGGACTGAAGCTTTCTTT,CASSLQGRGTEAFF
TRBV19,TRBJ1-1,-,-,TGTGCCAGTAGTAAATCTTCAGGGTTGTCCACTGAAGCTTTCTTT,CASSKSSGLSTEAFF
TRBV4-2,TRBJ2-1,few,TRBD1,TGTGCCAGCAGCCAAGTTACGGGACAGGGGGCAGATGAGCAGTTCTTC,CASSQVTGQGADEQFF
TRBV7-2,TRBJ1-2,few,-,TGTGCCAGCAGCTTAGGTATCGGAGCGGCCCAGGATGGCTACACCTTC,CASSLGIGAAQDGYTF
TRBV19,TRBJ1-1,-,-,TGTGCCAGTACCGAGCACGGGGACACTGAAGCTTTCTTT,CASTEHGDTEAFF
TRBV2,TRBJ2-1,-,-,TGTGCCAGCAGTCAGAACAGACTCGGGGACAATGAGCAGTTCTTC,CASSQNRLGDNEQFF
TRBV4-1,TRBJ1-2,few,TRBD1,TGCGCCAGCAGCCAAGACAGGGGGCGATTACCGTATGGCTACACCTTC,CASSQDRGRLPYGYTF
TRBV7-2,TRBJ2-1,-,-,TGTGCCAGCAGCCCCTACTTATACAATGAGCAGTTCTTC,CASSPYLYNEQFF
TRBV5-4,TRBJ1-3,few,-,TGTGCCAGCAGCTTGGTGGGTGGGCCCTCTGGAAACACCATATATTTT,CASSLVGGPSGNTIYF
TRBV19,TRBJ2-7,-,-,TGTGCCAGTAGCCGCGACAGTTCCTACGAGCAGTACTTC,CASSRDSSYEQYF
TRBV29-1,TRBJ1-2,-,-,TGCAGCGTTGAGCGGAGCTATGGCTACACCTTC,CSVERSYGYTF
TRBV7-2,TRBJ1-5,few,-,TGTGCCAGCAGCTTAGGACAGCTTGGGGACAATCAGCCCCAGCATTTT,CASSLGQLGDNQPQHF
TRBV15,TRBJ2-1,few,-,TGTGCCACCAGCAGATTCGGGGCGGGGAGCTCCTACAATGAGCAGTTCTTC,CATSRFGAGSSYNEQFF
TRBV7-6,TRBJ2-1,-,TRBD2,TGTGCCAGCAGCTTAGTAGGCGGGAGGGTACCCAATGAGCAGTTCTTC,CASSLVGGRVPNEQFF
TRBV29-1,TRBJ2-7,once,-,TGCAGCGTTCCCGGCAGGGGCTCCTACGAGCAGTACTTC,CSVPGRGSYEQYF
TRBV18,TRBJ2-3,-,-,TGTGCCAGCTCACTCGGGACTCACACAGATACGCAGTATTTT,CASSLGTHTDTQYF
TRBV2,TRBJ2-7,-,-,TGTGCCAGCAGGCCATTAGTGGACGAGCAGTACTTC,CASRPLVDEQYF
TRBV28,TRBJ2-7,-,TRBD2,TGTGCCAGCAGTGGGGGACTAGCATATCGCGAGCAGTACTTC,CASSGGLAYREQYF
TRBV6-5,TRBJ2-7,-,-,TGTGCCAGCAGTTACTCAGGCGGGGCTTTTGTATACGAGCAGTACTTC,CASSYSGGAFVYEQYF
TRBV15,TRBJ1-1,-,-,TGTGCCACCAGCTCAAGGGGGGGAGGGAACACTGAAGCTTTCTTT,CATSSRGGGNTEAFF
TRBV4-1,TRBJ2-3,-,-,TGCGCCAGCAGCCAAGATCCCGGGAGTAGCACAGATACGCAGTATTTT,CASSQDPGSSTDTQYF
TRBV5-4,TRBJ1-2,-,-,TGTGCCAGCAGCCCCACCCGGGGCTATGGCTACACCTTC,CASSPTRGYGYTF
TRBV5-1,TRBJ2-7,-,TRBD1,TGCGCCAGCAGCCAACCGGACAGGCCTTCCTACGAGCAGTACTTC,CASSQPDRPSYEQYF
TRBV7-2,TRBJ2-2,-,TRBD2,TGTGCCAGCAGCTCGGGGGGGGTAGTCAACACCGGGGAGCTGTTTTTT,CASSSGGVVNTGELFF
TRBV5-5,TRBJ2-7,-,TRBD2,TGTGCCAGCAGCCTTCTCCCGACTAGCGTCGTCTCCGAGCAGTACTTC,CASSLLPTSVVSEQYF
TRBV6-4,TRBJ2-3,-,-,TGTGCCAGCAGCTACCAAGGGGGTACAGATACGCAGTATTTT,CASSYQGGTDTQYF
TRBV10-1,TRBJ1-1,medium-sized,-,TGCGCCAGCCCCCTTACAGGGCTCACTGAAGCTTTCTTT,CASPLTGLTEAFF
TRBV14,TRBJ1-4,-,-,TGTGCCAGCAGCCAAGATCAGGGAAAGGCGGAAAAACTGTTTTTT,CASSQDQGKAEKLFF
TRBV18,TRBJ1-1,-,-,TGTGCCAGCTCACCAGGCAAGAACACTGAAGCTTTCTTT,CASSPGKNTEAFF
TRBV6-1,TRBJ2-7,few,TRBD2,TGTGCCAGCATAACTCCTAGCGGGACGGAGCAGTACTTC,CASITPSGTEQYF
TRBV2,TRBJ2-1,-,TRBD1,TGTGCCAGCAGTGAAGAAGGACAGGGGTACAATGAGCAGTTCTTC,CASSEEGQGYNEQFF